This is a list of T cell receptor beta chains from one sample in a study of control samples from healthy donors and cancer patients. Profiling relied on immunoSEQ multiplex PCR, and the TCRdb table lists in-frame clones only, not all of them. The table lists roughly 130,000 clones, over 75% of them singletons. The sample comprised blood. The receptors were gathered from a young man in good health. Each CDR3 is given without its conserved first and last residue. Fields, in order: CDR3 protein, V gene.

CDR3: ASSESEPHTEAF
V: TRBV25-1

CDR3: AWKGQGAGQPQH
V: TRBV30

CDR3: ASSIGTIGLNEKLF
V: TRBV19

CDR3: ASSIGSAGAYETQY
V: TRBV19

CDR3: ASSRRLLETQY
V: TRBV14

CDR3: ASSLRSGTGDEKLF
V: TRBV4-1

CDR3: ATSRDATSQETQY
V: TRBV15

CDR3: ASRERTDSYNEQF
V: TRBV7-9

CDR3: ASSPRTFSYEQY
V: TRBV27

CDR3: ASSSGTGGNDGYT
V: TRBV5-1

CDR3: ASSPRSDREHAKNIQY
V: TRBV11-2

CDR3: ASSPGTNSYEQY
V: TRBV7-9

CDR3: ASSLGLAGSTDTQY
V: TRBV2

CDR3: ASSEYTQYNEQF
V: TRBV25-1

CDR3: ASSDCSKRENIQY
V: TRBV6-4

CDR3: ASTLRGKLAVSYNEQF
V: TRBV7-8

CDR3: ASSALVGNTGELF
V: TRBV27

CDR3: AWSVKIRDTQY
V: TRBV30

CDR3: ASSPEHLGSYEQY
V: TRBV14

CDR3: ASSLGGWYGQPQH
V: TRBV27

CDR3: ASSQAVRLAGEFMNTEAF
V: TRBV3-1/TRBV3-2

CDR3: ASSSEDKIRQETQY
V: TRBV11-3

CDR3: ASSPWTSGGVYNEQF
V: TRBV13

CDR3: ASSLSIGANQPQH
V: TRBV27

CDR3: ASRKRHYTDTQY
V: TRBV6-6

CDR3: ASSLGGAVRYGYT
V: TRBV11-3

CDR3: ASSLSIRDGYNEQF
V: TRBV3-1/TRBV3-2

CDR3: ASSQDQTEGQPQH
V: TRBV4-3

CDR3: ASSAMTSSLSDTQY
V: TRBV7-8